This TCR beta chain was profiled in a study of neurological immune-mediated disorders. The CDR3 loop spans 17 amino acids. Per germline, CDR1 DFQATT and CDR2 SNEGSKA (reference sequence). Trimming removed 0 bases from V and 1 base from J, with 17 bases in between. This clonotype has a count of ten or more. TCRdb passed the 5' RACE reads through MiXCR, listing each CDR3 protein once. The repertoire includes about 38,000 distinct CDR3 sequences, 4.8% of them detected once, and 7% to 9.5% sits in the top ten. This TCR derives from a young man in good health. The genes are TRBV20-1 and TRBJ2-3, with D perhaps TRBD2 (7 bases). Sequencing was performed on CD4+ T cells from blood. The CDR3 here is CSARDVLAGARTDTQYF. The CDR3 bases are TGCAGTGCTAGAGATGTTTTGGCGGGGGCCCGCACAGATACGCAGTATTTT.